The next 13 T cell receptor beta chains were all read from a single sample in a study of blood T cell repertoires in COVID-19. Sequencing used immunoSEQ multiplex PCR; TCRdb keeps in-frame clones, though not all of them. The sample yields 280,000 or so clones, 85% seen once. Sequenced input: PBMCs or T cells enriched from blood (not recorded which). These receptors were obtained from a woman in her forties or fifties who had recovered from COVID-19.

Turning to this clone: This same CDR3 is encoded by further DNA sequences in the sample. This chain joins TRBV5-1 and TRBJ2-7; 9 positions agree with TRBD1. Trimming at V came to 4 bases and at J to 10 bases, leaving 15 bases not matched to a gene. Germline CDR1 SGHRS, CDR2 YFSETQ. The CDR3 consists of 15 residues. The CDR3 sequence: CASSPTPGTGPEQYF. In nucleotides, the CDR3 is TGCGCCAGCAGCCCGACCCCCGGGACAGGGCCCGAACAGTACTTC.

V gene TRBV28 combines with J gene TRBJ1-5; maybe TRBD1 (5 bases). Germline V lookup: CDR1 MDHEN, CDR2 SYDVKM. This CDR3 is 14 amino acids long. Trimming took 6 bases from V and 0 from J, leaving 9 bases between them. CDR3 amino acids: CASRQGYSNQPQHF. CDR3 nucleotide sequence: TGTGCCAGCAGGCAGGGTTATAGCAATCAGCCCCAGCATTTT.

This clone was recorded once. This sequence joins TRBV18 and TRBJ1-1; the D is unclear. V was pared by 1 base and J by 2 bases, with 8 bases between. The CDR3 sequence is 14 residues long. Germline CDR1 is KGHSH and CDR2 is LQKENI. Here the CDR3 DNA reads TGTGCCAGCTCACCACAGAGGGCAAACACTGAAGCTTTCTTT. It translates to CASSPQRANTEAFF.

The V and J genes are TRBV19 and TRBJ1-4, with D hard to call. CDR1 is LNHDA, CDR2 SQIVND, per germline (reference sequence). The CDR3 is 15 residues long. The V and J ends lost 5 bases and 0 bases respectively, with 10 bases between them. CDR3 nucleotides: TGTGCCAGTAGTCGTGCGCATGCAACTAATGAAAAACTGTTTTTT. It yields the protein CASSRAHATNEKLFF.

The CDR3 DNA reads as TGTGCCAGCAGCTGGTCGACAGGGTGGGGAGATACGCAGTATTTT. Translation gives CASSWSTGWGDTQYF. The V call is TRBV11-2, the J call TRBJ2-3; 7 positions agree with TRBD1. Germline-derived CDR1 and CDR2 are SGHAT and FQNNGV. The CDR3 has 15 amino acids. Losses at the gene ends were 4 bases for V and 5 bases for J; bases not matched to a gene: 9.

The V gene is TRBV9, the J gene TRBJ2-1; D gene uncertain. The CDR3 contains 13 residues. Trimming removed 2 bases from V and 8 bases from J, with 11 bases in between. Germline loops: CDR1 SGDLS, CDR2 YYNGEE. DNA of the CDR3: TGTGCCAGCAGCGTGGGCAGTGGGTATGAGCAGTTCTTC. Translating it yields CASSVGSGYEQFF. The variable domain in full, completed from reference TRBV9 and TRBJ2-1, reads DSGVTQTPKHLITATGQRVTLRCSPRSGDLSVYWYQQSLDQGLQFLIQYYNGEERAKGNILERFSAQQFPDLHSELNLSSLELGDSALYFCASSVGSGYEQFFGPGTRLTVL.

The J gene is TRBJ1-1, the V gene TRBV2; D might be TRBD1 (5 bases). The germline V gene encodes CDR1 SNHLY and CDR2 FYNNEI. The CDR3 is 15 residues long. Trimming cost V 7 bases and J 3 bases, with 18 bases left between them. CDR3 bases: TGTGCCAGCAATGAGGAGGGACTTCGGGACACTGAAGCTTTCTTT. Translated, it gives CASNEEGLRDTEAFF.

The J gene is TRBJ1-2, the V gene TRBV6-4; TRBD1 matches 9 bases. V was pared by 6 bases and J by 4 bases, with 12 bases of the junction left unmatched. The CDR3 covers 16 residues. Per the germline V gene, CDR1 is MRHNA and CDR2 is SNTAGT. Here the CDR3 DNA reads TGTGCCAGCAGGGCATCTACAGGGGGCGCAGGCTATGGCTACACCTTC. Protein sequence: CASRASTGGAGYGYTF.

The chain is built from TRBV5-1 and TRBJ2-3, with D possibly TRBD2 on 6 matching bases. The CDR3 is made up of 14 amino acids. With 4 bases removed from V and 2 bases from J, the gap between germline ends came to 11 bases. Germline CDR1 SGHRS, CDR2 YFSETQ. The CDR3 here is CASSRRDFTDTQYF. DNA of the CDR3: TGCGCCAGCAGCCGCCGGGACTTCACAGATACGCAGTATTTT.

The CDR3 is CASSSRDTMNTEAFF. The CDR3 coding sequence is TGCGCCAGCAGTTCCCGGGACACTATGAACACTGAAGCTTTCTTT. This rearrangement joins TRBV10-2 to TRBJ1-1; D possibly corresponds to TRBD1 (6 bases). Looked up from germline, CDR1 is WSHSY and CDR2 is SAAADI. Trimming pared 5 bases from V and 0 bases from J, leaving 13 bases between. This CDR3 is built from 15 residues.

The gene calls are TRBV18 and TRBJ2-2; 7 positions agree with TRBD2. V gave up 4 bases and J gave up 6 bases; unmatched junction bases: 2. The CDR3 covers 13 residues. The germline CDR1 and CDR2 sequences are KGHSH and LQKENI. CDR3 in DNA: TGTGCCAGCTCACTTCGGGGGGCCGGGGAGCTGTTTTTT. The encoded protein is CASSLRGAGELFF.

This clone was found a few times. V is TRBV28 and J is TRBJ1-6, with D unclear. The CDR3 spans 15 residues. Trimming shortened V by 2 bases and J by 9 bases, and 14 bases separated the two germline ends. Germline loops: CDR1 MDHEN, CDR2 SYDVKM. The CDR3 is CASSLVGIGSSPLHF. CDR3 in DNA: TGTGCCAGCAGTTTAGTAGGGATTGGGAGTTCACCCCTCCACTTT.

The CDR3 DNA reads as TGTGCCAGCAGTGAAGTTTGGCTCGAGCAGTACTTC. This gives the protein CASSEVWLEQYF. The genes are TRBV2 and TRBJ2-7, with D hard to call. Germline V gives CDR1 SNHLY, CDR2 FYNNEI. This CDR3 spans 12 amino acids. The V end was cut by 1 base, the J end by 6 bases, with 7 bases between.